This passage covers 22 T cell receptor beta chains from one sample sequenced in a study of blood T cell repertoires in COVID-19. Sequenced by immunoSEQ multiplex PCR; TCRdb stores in-frame clones only, minus some. The sample includes about 250,000 clones, more than 65% of them seen just once. The sequenced material came from peripheral blood. The receptors originated from a woman between 40 and 55 years old with active or convalescent COVID-19.

This clone was observed at least ten times. The rearrangement links TRBV15 to TRBJ1-4, with a possible D match to TRBD1 (5 bases). V dropped 0 bases and J dropped 12 bases, with 14 bases sitting between them. The CDR3 contains 14 residues. Germline V gene lookup returns CDR1 LNHNV and CDR2 YYDKDF (reference sequence). The CDR3 DNA sequence: TGTGCCACCAGCAGAGATCTTTTGCAGGGTGAACTGTTTTTT. Translating gives CATSRDLLQGELFF.

The chain joins TRBV5-6 to TRBJ2-4; maybe TRBD1 (5 bases). The V end lost 1 base, the J end lost 6 bases, and 17 bases lay between the germline ends. The CDR3 is 16 amino acids. Germline values: CDR1 SGHDT, CDR2 YYEEEE. CDR3 nucleotides: TGTGCCAGCAGCTTGTTTTTAGGGCAAGGGGTAAACATTCAGTACTTC. Translation: CASSLFLGQGVNIQYF.

V gene TRBV11-2 combines with J gene TRBJ2-1; 8 bases match TRBD2. With V trimmed by 5 bases and J by 9 bases, 9 bases remained unmatched. The CDR3 extends over 14 amino acids. Germline loops: CDR1 SGHAT, CDR2 FQNNGV. In nucleotides, the CDR3 is TGTGCCAGCAGCCTAATCGGCGGGGGGACTGAGCAGTTCTTC. Translated, it gives CASSLIGGGTEQFF. Full variable domain (rest looked up from reference TRBV11-2 and TRBJ2-1): EAGVAQSPRYKIIEKRQSVAFWCNPISGHATLYWYQQILGQGPKLLIQFQNNGVVDDSQLPKDRFSAERLKGVDSTLKIQPAKLEDSAVYLCASSLIGGGTEQFFGPGTRLTVL.

The chain joins TRBV5-6 to TRBJ1-4; 7 bases align to TRBD1. This CDR3 spans 12 amino acids. The V gene's germline CDR1 is SGHDT and CDR2 YYEEEE. Unmatched junction bases numbered 10, after V lost 5 bases and J lost 15 bases. CDR3 loop: CASSGQADAVFF. DNA of the CDR3: TGTGCCAGCAGTGGACAGGCGGACGCGGTGTTTTTT.

The sample holds many counts of this clone. CDR3 loop: CASSQVIQSYEQYF. CDR3 nucleotide sequence: TGCGCCAGCAGCCAAGTCATCCAGTCCTACGAGCAGTACTTC. V is TRBV4-1 and J is TRBJ2-7; D not certain. The CDR3 spans 14 residues. Per germline, CDR1 MGHRA and CDR2 YSYEKL. V lost 1 base and J 1 base, leaving 8 bases between the germline ends.

The genes are TRBV28 and TRBJ2-3; TRBD2 matches 9 bases. This CDR3 has 16 residues. CDR1 is MDHEN and CDR2 is SYDVKM in the germline V gene. V shed 11 bases and J 5 bases; nucleotides not matched to a gene: 17. This CDR3 reads CACGRAGVGSGDTQYF. CDR3 nucleotide sequence: TGTGCCTGCGGGAGGGCTGGGGTGGGTTCCGGAGATACGCAGTATTTT.

The chain recombines TRBV12-3 or TRBV12-4 with TRBJ1-5; D perhaps matches TRBD1 (6 bases). The CDR3 length is 13 residues. Trimming shortened V by 2 bases and J by 4 bases, and 6 bases separated the two germline ends. This CDR3 is CASSLQGNQPQHF. The CDR3 DNA reads TGTGCCAGCAGTTTACAGGGGAATCAGCCCCAGCATTTT.

The chain uses TRBV28 and TRBJ1-5; 8 bases line up with TRBD1. The CDR3 runs to 15 residues. Germline CDR1 is MDHEN and CDR2 is SYDVKM. Trimming at V came to 8 bases and at J to 4 bases, leaving 10 bases not matched to a gene. The CDR3 DNA sequence: TGTGCCAGCCTTACCCGGACAGGGCCAAATCAGCCCCAGCATTTT. Amino acids: CASLTRTGPNQPQHF.

This clone was observed a few times. The V and J genes are TRBV24-1 and TRBJ2-2; D ambiguous. Germline lookup yields CDR1 KGHDR and CDR2 SFDVKD. V was clipped by 3 bases and J by 5 bases, with 6 bases between them. The CDR3 spans 13 residues. CDR3 in DNA: TGTGCCACCAGTGATACACCGACCGGGGAGCTGTTTTTT. Translated: CATSDTPTGELFF.

This clone was detected many times. This chain links TRBV27 with TRBJ1-2, with a tentative D call TRBD1 (5 bases). Germline assignment: CDR1 MNHEY and CDR2 SMNVEV (reference sequence). This CDR3 comprises 14 residues. V lost 3 bases and J 4 bases, leaving 12 bases between the germline ends. The DNA of the CDR3 is TGTGCCAGCAGTTTGTCAGGGCCCTCCTATGGCTACACCTTC. This codes for CASSLSGPSYGYTF.

The rearrangement uses TRBV6-5 and TRBJ2-7; TRBD2 might be the D (5 bases). The CDR3 totals 15 residues. Germline lookup yields CDR1 MNHEY and CDR2 SVGAGI. Trimming stripped 6 bases from V and 4 bases from J, with 19 bases between. DNA for the CDR3: TGTGCCAGCAGAATGGGGAGAGATATACCGTACGAGCAGTACGTC. Its protein product is CASRMGRDIPYEQYV.

The chain links TRBV2 to TRBJ1-6, with a weak D call TRBD1 (5 bases). CDR1 is SNHLY, CDR2 FYNNEI, per germline. V lost 4 bases to trimming and J lost 9 bases, with 13 bases between them. This CDR3 contains 14 residues. In DNA, the CDR3 is TGTGCCAGCAGTGCCCGGCCCGACAGTTCACCCCTCCACTTT. Its protein product is CASSARPDSSPLHF.

The chain employs TRBV5-1 and TRBJ2-5; tentative D call: TRBD2 (5 bases). CDR3 size: 15 residues. Germline CDR1 reads SGHRS; CDR2 reads YFSETQ. V lost 2 bases and J 5 bases, leaving 16 bases between the germline ends. Here the CDR3 DNA reads TGCGCCAGCAGCTTACGGACGGGATCCTCGGAGACCCAGTACTTC. Amino acids: CASSLRTGSSETQYF.

The chain couples TRBV6-6 to TRBJ1-1; D unclear. CDR3 length equals 16 residues. Trimming shortened V by 2 bases and J by 1 base, and 14 bases separated the two germline ends. Per germline, CDR1 MNHNY and CDR2 SVGAGI (reference sequence). In DNA form, the CDR3 reads TGTGCCAGCAGTTACGCCGACGGGGTCCCGAACACTGAAGCTTTCTTT. Its protein is CASSYADGVPNTEAFF.

The CDR3 bases are TGTGCCAGTGGGACAGGGGGTCGGGGGAACACTGAAGCTTTCTTT. Amino acid sequence: CASGTGGRGNTEAFF. The chain couples TRBV19 to TRBJ1-1, with TRBD1 identical over 11 bases. Germline V gene data show CDR1 as LNHDA and CDR2 as SQIVND (reference sequence). The CDR3 length is 15 residues. Trimming removed 8 bases from V and 1 base from J; junction bases left unmatched: 6. Filled out from reference TRBV19 and TRBJ1-1, the complete variable domain reads DGGITQSPKYLFRKEGQNVTLSCEQNLNHDAMYWYRQDPGQGLRLIYYSQIVNDFQKGDIAEGYSVSREKKESFPLTVTSAQKNPTAFYLCASGTGGRGNTEAFFGQGTRLTVV.

The chain combines TRBV18 with TRBJ1-1, with D unclear. With 1 base removed from V and 0 bases from J, the gap between germline ends came to 9 bases. This CDR3 is 15 amino acids long. Germline assignment: CDR1 KGHSH and CDR2 LQKENI. CDR3 amino acids: CASSPLAVMNTEAFF. The DNA for the CDR3 is TGTGCCAGCTCACCACTGGCGGTTATGAACACTGAAGCTTTCTTT.

This clone was counted only a few times. The rearrangement uses TRBV7-5 and TRBJ2-7; TRBD2 is the table's D call, not checked against the DNA. TRBV7-5 is designated a pseudogene. The CDR3 contains 20 residues. The CDR3 spells CVRSLGPRTSALTNSYEQYV. CDR3 coding DNA: TGTGTCAGAAGCTTAGGTCCACGGACTAGCGCTCTCACGAACTCCTACGAGCAGTACGTC.

This clone was seen more than once but under ten times. The gene calls are TRBV28 and TRBJ1-4; D is perhaps TRBD1 (6 bases). V was cut by 8 bases and J by 5 bases, with 15 bases left in between. Germline assignment: CDR1 MDHEN and CDR2 SYDVKM. CDR3 length equals 14 residues. This chain's CDR3 is CASGSGTPNEKLFF. CDR3 sequence (DNA): TGTGCCAGCGGCTCCGGGACACCCAATGAAAAACTGTTTTTT.

This chain joins TRBV15 and TRBJ1-5, with 7 bases identical to TRBD1. CDR1 is LNHNV, CDR2 YYDKDF, per germline (reference sequence). This CDR3 contains 16 residues. Losses at the gene ends were 9 bases for V and 4 bases for J; bases not matched to a gene: 15. CDR3 nucleotide sequence: TGTGCCACGATGCCGGGACAGCCCTTTTGGAATCAGCCCCAGCATTTT. This codes for CATMPGQPFWNQPQHF.

The chain has TRBV7-2 and TRBJ2-7, with D possibly being TRBD1 (5 bases). V was clipped by 5 bases and J by 3 bases, with 17 bases between them. This CDR3 region has 15 residues. The germline V gene has CDR1 SGHTA and CDR2 FQGNSA. The CDR3 nucleotides are TGTGCCAGCAGCCCCCTGGGTAAGGGGCTCTACGAGCAGTACTTC. Translation: CASSPLGKGLYEQYF.

The genes are TRBV10-3 and TRBJ1-2; D is perhaps TRBD1 (6 bases). Germline assignment: CDR1 ENHRY and CDR2 SYGVKD. This CDR3 region has 15 residues. The ends were cut back, 0 bases at V and 4 bases at J, with 12 bases in the middle. The CDR3 nucleotides read TGTGCCATCAGTGAGTCCAGGGGCGCGTTCTATGGCTACACCTTC. This gives the protein CAISESRGAFYGYTF.

The chain is built from TRBV28 and TRBJ1-5; 12 nucleotides line up with TRBD1. The ends lost 5 bases at V and 7 bases at J; junction bases unmatched: 9. This CDR3 is built from 16 residues. Per the germline V gene, CDR1 is MDHEN and CDR2 is SYDVKM. CDR3 sequence: CASSPTGQGAGQPQHF. The DNA for the CDR3 is TGTGCCAGCAGTCCCACGGGACAGGGGGCTGGGCAGCCCCAGCATTTT.